These 21 T cell receptor beta chains share one sample of origin, sequenced in a study of sequential checkpoint blockade in melanoma. The table came from immunoSEQ multiplex PCR; TCRdb's copy has only in-frame clones and leaves some out. The repertoire includes some 3,700 clones, 15% to 20% of them detected once, and 20% to 25% sits in the top ten. The treatment denotes: randomized to nivolumab then ipilimumab (arm A) or the reverse (arm B). The material sequenced was tumor tissue (inferred from file names), taken from a patient given nivolumab and ipilimumab in sequence. The receptors shown here come from a human patient with melanoma. Some clones in this sample may be carry-over from other donors' samples.

The chain recombines TRBV12-5 with TRBJ2-3, with D hard to call. The CDR3 runs 14 residues. Trimming took 4 bases from V and 1 from J, leaving 9 bases between them. Per the germline V gene, CDR1 is LGHNT and CDR2 is FRNRAP. CDR3 nucleotide sequence: TGTGCTAGTGGTTCTGGCTATGGCACAGATACGCAGTATTTT. This translates into CASGSGYGTDTQYF.

The sample holds many counts of this clone. V is TRBV11-3 and J is TRBJ2-3, with D tentatively TRBD1 (6 bases). This CDR3 region has 15 residues. Germline CDR1 reads SGHNT; CDR2 reads YENEEA. V gave up 4 bases and J gave up 0 bases, with 11 bases separating them. The CDR3 loop is CASSWGPGSTDTQYF. For the CDR3, the DNA is TGTGCCAGCAGCTGGGGGCCGGGGAGCACAGATACGCAGTATTTT.

This clone was picked up many times. This chain connects TRBV11-3 to TRBJ1-5; D remains unclear. This CDR3 region has 14 residues. Trimming pared 5 bases from V and 3 bases from J, leaving 11 bases between. Germline V lookup: CDR1 SGHNT, CDR2 YENEEA. Here the CDR3 reads CASSLLTDNQPQHF. In DNA form, the CDR3 reads TGTGCCAGCAGCCTTCTAACAGACAATCAGCCCCAGCATTTT.

The chain employs TRBV10-2 and TRBJ2-5; 7 nucleotides align to TRBD2. This CDR3 is built from 14 residues. Germline V gene lookup returns CDR1 WSHSY and CDR2 SAAADI. Losses at the gene ends were 5 bases for V and 4 bases for J; bases not matched to a gene: 7. CDR3 coding DNA: TGCGCCAGCAGTAATGGGGGGGTAGGAGAGACCCAGTACTTC. This gives the protein CASSNGGVGETQYF.

This clone qualifies as medium-sized. The chain couples TRBV6-8 to TRBJ2-1; 13 bases agree with TRBD2. The germline CDR1 and CDR2 sequences are MNHGY and SAAAGT. The CDR3 covers 16 residues. Germline trimming cut 4 bases from V and 9 bases from J; bases unmatched to any gene: 9. The CDR3: CASSSTSGGPSREQFF. The CDR3 DNA follows: TGTGCCAGCAGTTCGACTAGCGGGGGGCCCAGTCGTGAGCAGTTCTTC.

This clone was seen only a few times. The chain has TRBV11-3 and TRBJ1-5; a weak D match, TRBD1 (5 bases). V was cut by 0 bases and J by 7 bases, with 13 bases left in between. The CDR3 runs 15 residues. Per germline, CDR1 SGHNT and CDR2 YENEEA. This CDR3 is CASSLDSGGRQPQHF. The CDR3 DNA reads as TGTGCCAGCAGCTTAGATAGCGGGGGACGGCAGCCCCAGCATTTT.

The sample holds many counts of this clone. The genes are TRBV11-3 and TRBJ2-3, with D possibly TRBD2 on 7 matching bases. With 5 bases removed from V and 2 bases from J, the gap between germline ends came to 11 bases. CDR1 SGHNT and CDR2 YENEEA come from the germline V gene. The CDR3 spans 14 residues. CDR3 sequence: CASSDRGATDTQYF. In DNA form, the CDR3 reads TGTGCCAGCAGCGATCGGGGGGCCACAGATACGCAGTATTTT.

This clone was detected only a few times. The J gene is TRBJ2-4, the V gene TRBV5-1; 10 bases agree with TRBD1. Germline CDR1 and CDR2: SGHRS and YFSETQ. V lost 4 bases, J lost 5 bases, and 6 bases stayed unmatched. The CDR3 extends over 15 amino acids. The CDR3 is CASSPTGGVQNIQYF. For the CDR3, the DNA is TGCGCCAGCAGCCCGACAGGGGGCGTCCAAAACATTCAGTACTTC.

This clone has at least ten counts. This sequence joins TRBV11-3 and TRBJ1-1; 9 bases line up with TRBD1. CDR3 length equals 14 residues. Per germline, CDR1 SGHNT and CDR2 YENEEA. The junction had 10 bases not matched to a gene; V was cut back by 4 bases and J by 10 bases. The CDR3 reads CASSWGQGKLGAFF. CDR3 in DNA: TGTGCCAGCAGCTGGGGACAGGGTAAACTTGGAGCTTTCTTT.

This clone is medium-sized. This chain links TRBV9 with TRBJ1-1; TRBD1 aligns across 8 bases. Per the germline V gene, CDR1 is SGDLS and CDR2 is YYNGEE. The CDR3 is 15 residues long. Losses at the gene ends were 3 bases for V and 1 base for J; bases not matched to a gene: 5. CDR3 sequence: CASSEGTGSNTEAFF. In DNA, the CDR3 is TGTGCCAGCAGCGAGGGGACAGGTTCGAACACTGAAGCTTTCTTT.

The chain recombines TRBV29-1 with TRBJ1-1; a possible D gene is TRBD1 (6 bases). CDR3 length: 15 residues. Trimming pared 0 bases from V and 3 bases from J, leaving 14 bases between. Germline V gives CDR1 SQVTM, CDR2 ANQGSEA. CDR3 region: CSVEDLRGADTEAFF. The DNA for the CDR3 is TGCAGCGTTGAAGATCTTCGGGGGGCCGACACTGAAGCTTTCTTT. The variable domain in full, completed from reference TRBV29-1 and TRBJ1-1, reads SAVISQKPSRDICQRGTSLTIQCQVDSQVTMMFWYRQQPGQSLTLIATANQGSEATYESGFVIDKFPISRPNLTFSTLTVSNMSPEDSSIYLCSVEDLRGADTEAFFGQGTRLTVV.

The gene calls are TRBV9 and TRBJ2-1; D might be TRBD1 (5 bases). Trimming shortened V by 0 bases and J by 6 bases, and 13 bases separated the two germline ends. CDR1 is SGDLS, CDR2 YYNGEE, per germline. CDR3 length equals 15 residues. CDR3: CASSVVGREGNEQFF. As DNA, the CDR3 is TGTGCCAGCAGCGTAGTTGGCAGGGAAGGCAATGAGCAGTTCTTC.

The rearrangement joins TRBV11-3 to TRBJ2-1, with TRBD2 matching 11 bases. The CDR3 totals 16 residues. Germline lookup yields CDR1 SGHNT and CDR2 YENEEA. J lost 4 bases, V lost 5 bases, and 7 bases had no gene match. For the CDR3, the DNA is TGTGCCAGCAGCCCTACCGGGACTAGCGGATACAATGAGCAGTTCTTC. Translation: CASSPTGTSGYNEQFF. The whole variable domain, filled in from reference TRBV11-3 and TRBJ2-1, reads EAGVVQSPRYKIIEKKQPVAFWCNPISGHNTLYWYLQNLGQGPELLIRYENEEAVDDSQLPKDRFSAERLKGVDSTLKIQPAELGDSAVYLCASSPTGTSGYNEQFFGPGTRLTVL.

This clone was counted ten times or more. The chain carries TRBV11-3 and TRBJ1-6, with D unresolved. There are 14 residues in the CDR3. Trimming left V 2 bases short and J 8 bases short, with 10 bases between. The germline CDR1 and CDR2 sequences are SGHNT and YENEEA. The DNA for the CDR3 is TGTGCCAGCAGCTTAAGCGGATTTGATTCACCCCTCCACTTT. This translates into CASSLSGFDSPLHF.

This clone has ten or more counts. This rearrangement joins TRBV11-3 to TRBJ2-5; the D gene is possibly TRBD2 (6 bases). V dropped 1 base and J dropped 3 bases, with 12 bases sitting between them. CDR1 and CDR2 from the germline V gene are SGHNT and YENEEA. This CDR3 has 15 amino acids. The CDR3 spells CASSLGGGWEETQYF. The CDR3 nucleotides are TGTGCCAGCAGCTTAGGTGGAGGGTGGGAAGAGACCCAGTACTTC.

This clone was found many times. The DNA for the CDR3 is TGTGCCAGCACCACGGGACAGGGCCTCTCCAATGAGCAGTTCTTC. The encoded protein is CASTTGQGLSNEQFF. This rearrangement joins TRBV11-3 to TRBJ2-1, with 9 positions matching TRBD1. With 7 bases clipped from V and 6 bases from J, the junction kept 10 bases outside the gene matches. This CDR3 spans 15 amino acids. Germline loops: CDR1 SGHNT, CDR2 YENEEA.

This clone was counted a few times. The genes are TRBV6-7 and TRBJ1-5; D is uncertain. TRBV6-7 is designated an ORF whose function remains uncertain. The CDR3 contains 16 residues. Trimming cost V 2 bases and J 3 bases, with 14 bases left between them. For the CDR3, the DNA is TGTGCCAGCAGTTACACCCCCGAGGGCTACAATCAGCCCCAGCATTTT. Translating it yields CASSYTPEGYNQPQHF.

In its sample, this clone is medium-sized. Other DNA sequences in the sample encode the same CDR3. This rearrangement joins TRBV6-8 to TRBJ2-5, with a tentative D call TRBD2 (6 bases). CDR1 and CDR2 from the germline V gene are MNHGY and SAAAGT. The CDR3 contains 14 residues. Trimming cost V 3 bases and J 5 bases, with 13 bases left between them. CDR3 protein: CASSYSGVGETQYF. CDR3 nucleotides: TGTGCCAGCAGTTATTCGGGAGTCGGGGAGACCCAGTACTTC.

This clone was observed a single time. CDR3 amino acids: CASSWSGQASYEQYF. CDR3 DNA: TGCGCCAGCAGTTGGTCAGGACAGGCATCCTACGAGCAGTACTTC. V and J are TRBV5-1 and TRBJ2-7, with 7 bases lining up with TRBD1. Germline-derived CDR1 and CDR2 are SGHRS and YFSETQ. This CDR3 region has 15 residues. V shed 5 bases and J 1 base; nucleotides not matched to a gene: 9.

This clone was detected only a few times. The rearrangement uses TRBV9 and TRBJ2-2; possible D gene TRBD1, 6 bases. The CDR3 contains 15 residues. The germline gives CDR1 SGDLS, CDR2 YYNGEE. Trimming cost V 4 bases and J 2 bases, with 12 bases left between them. The CDR3 nucleotides read TGTGCCAGCAGCCCACCACAGGGTAACACCGGGGAGCTGTTTTTT. It encodes CASSPPQGNTGELFF. Combining the CDR3 with reference TRBV9 and TRBJ2-2 gives the whole variable domain DSGVTQTPKHLITATGQRVTLRCSPRSGDLSVYWYQQSLDQGLQFLIQYYNGEERAKGNILERFSAQQFPDLHSELNLSSLELGDSALYFCASSPPQGNTGELFFGEGSRLTVL.

V and J are TRBV12-5 and TRBJ2-3; 8 positions agree with TRBD2. The CDR3 spans 12 residues. Germline V gene sequence: CDR1 LGHNT, CDR2 FRNRAP. With 10 bases clipped from V and 6 bases from J, the junction kept 6 bases outside the gene matches. The CDR3 spells CAISGVRDTQYF. CDR3 nucleotide sequence: TGTGCTATTAGCGGGGTTCGGGATACGCAGTATTTT.